Each of the 9 T cell receptor beta chains below was sequenced from the same sample in a study of cytomegalovirus exposure and HLA in healthy donors. The PCR ran on 60 Vbeta and 13 Jbeta primers. Measured with immunoSEQ multiplex PCR; TCRdb has only the in-frame clones, and not every one. Of about 180,000 clones detected, around 77% appear once; the ten largest clones hold under 2.5%. The sample comprised PBMCs. The receptors were gathered from a man aged 55 to 70 in good health and CMV-seronegative.

In this sample, this clone turned up a few times. The chain links TRBV6-5 to TRBJ2-2; D remains unclear. CDR3 size: 14 residues. Germline V gives CDR1 MNHEY, CDR2 SVGAGI. V lost 7 bases and J 1 base, leaving 10 bases between the germline ends. Here the CDR3 DNA reads TGTGCCAGCAAGAGGTCAAGGAACACCGGGGAGCTGTTTTTT. It yields the protein CASKRSRNTGELFF.

V and J are TRBV11-3 and TRBJ2-7; TRBD2 is a possible D gene (5 bases). The germline V and J ends were trimmed by 5 bases and 5 bases, with 13 bases remaining between them. The CDR3 runs to 13 residues. CDR1 and CDR2 from the germline V gene are SGHNT and YENEEA. In DNA form, the CDR3 reads TGTGCCAGCAGCCTCTCCGGGATTCACGAGCAGTACTTC. Its translation: CASSLSGIHEQYF.

V and J are TRBV2 and TRBJ1-1, with TRBD1 as a possible D gene (5 bases). The germline V and J ends were trimmed by 6 bases and 4 bases, with 12 bases remaining between them. This CDR3 has 13 amino acids. Germline V gene data show CDR1 as SNHLY and CDR2 as FYNNEI. DNA of the CDR3: TGTGCCAGCAGGAACTCTGGGGCCACTGAAGCTTTCTTT. Protein: CASRNSGATEAFF. The full variable domain, its missing parts supplied by reference TRBV2 and TRBJ1-1, is EPEVTQTPSHQVTQMGQEVILRCVPISNHLYFYWYRQILGQKVEFLVSFYNNEISEKSEIFDDQFSVERPDGSNFTLKIRSTKLEDSAMYFCASRNSGATEAFFGQGTRLTVV.

This clone has a handful of counts. CDR3 residues: CASSQGVLAVSYEQYF. CDR3 in DNA: TGTGCCAGTTCGCAGGGAGTGCTAGCGGTCTCCTACGAGCAGTACTTC. This chain connects TRBV28 to TRBJ2-7; 7 nucleotides agree with TRBD2. Per germline, CDR1 MDHEN and CDR2 SYDVKM. The length of the CDR3 is 16 residues. The trim removed 9 bases at V and 0 bases at J, leaving 14 bases unmatched.

V gene TRBV5-5 combines with J gene TRBJ1-6; 7 positions match TRBD1. This CDR3 has 14 amino acids. Germline loops: CDR1 SGHKS, CDR2 YYEKEE (reference sequence). V was pared by 4 bases and J by 9 bases, with 7 bases of the junction left unmatched. CDR3 amino acids: CASSTDRLSSPLHF. The CDR3 DNA is TGTGCCAGCAGCACGGACAGGTTAAGTTCACCCCTCCACTTT.

V usage is TRBV10-3 and J usage is TRBJ2-7; 7 positions match TRBD1. V shed 5 bases, J shed 3 bases, and the junction held 4 bases outside the gene matches. The CDR3 has 13 amino acids. Germline V gene lookup returns CDR1 ENHRY and CDR2 SYGVKD. The CDR3 region is CAISKGDSYEQYF. CDR3 in DNA: TGTGCCATCAGTAAAGGGGACAGCTACGAGCAGTACTTC.

The V gene is TRBV29-1, the J gene TRBJ1-2, with TRBD1 matching 8 bases. This CDR3 is 15 amino acids long. J gave up 7 bases and V 3 bases, and 13 bases lay outside the gene matches. Looked up from germline, CDR1 is SQVTM and CDR2 is ANQGSEA. The CDR3 reads CSVETVADRASGYTF. CDR3 coding DNA: TGCAGCGTTGAGACCGTGGCGGACAGGGCGAGTGGCTACACCTTC.

V is TRBV18 and J is TRBJ2-7, with 11 bases identical to TRBD1. V shed 3 bases and J 6 bases; nucleotides not matched to a gene: 10. CDR3 length: 16 residues. Germline values: CDR1 KGHSH, CDR2 LQKENI. In nucleotides, the CDR3 is TGTGCCAGCTCACCCCTCCCCGGGACAGGGGGGGGCGAGCAGTACTTC. Residues: CASSPLPGTGGGEQYF.

The V and J genes are TRBV29-1 and TRBJ1-3; no definite D call. The V gene's germline CDR1 is SQVTM and CDR2 ANQGSEA. The CDR3 has 13 amino acids. Deletions cut 7 bases from V and 0 bases from J, with 10 bases between. The CDR3 is CSAETNSGNTIYF. CDR3 bases: TGCAGCGCCGAAACAAACTCTGGAAACACCATATATTTT.